This T cell receptor beta chain was identified during a study of T cells in Graves' hyperthyroidism and ophthalmopathy. Study background: Pretreatment peripheral blood was obtained at initial diagnosis. Regarding the study as a whole: Blood also held most thyroid clonotypes expanded beyond 0.001.

In regard to this clonotype: No antigen is known for it.

Amplified TCR beta CDR3 regions derived from RNA transcripts. When the TCR CDR3 underwent first-round RT-PCR, the HTBI primer set was used. TCRdb called the multiplex PCR reads again in MiXCR, with one record for every CDR3 protein. The table has about 520,000 distinct CDR3 sequences, approximately 25% seen once. There are 14 residues in the CDR3. V lost 6 bases, J lost 4 bases, and 6 bases stayed unmatched. The germline V gene encodes CDR1 MNHNS and CDR2 SASEGT. About 9.4 ml fresh peripheral blood yielded the PBMCs. The receptor was derived from a woman aged 25-40 years with Graves' ophthalmopathy. The J gene is TRBJ1-1, the V gene TRBV6-1, with 9 bases that match TRBD1. What was sequenced was blood. The CDR3 DNA follows: TGTGCCAGCAGATCGACAGGGGGTGTCACTGAAGCTTTCTTT. This encodes CASRSTGGVTEAFF.